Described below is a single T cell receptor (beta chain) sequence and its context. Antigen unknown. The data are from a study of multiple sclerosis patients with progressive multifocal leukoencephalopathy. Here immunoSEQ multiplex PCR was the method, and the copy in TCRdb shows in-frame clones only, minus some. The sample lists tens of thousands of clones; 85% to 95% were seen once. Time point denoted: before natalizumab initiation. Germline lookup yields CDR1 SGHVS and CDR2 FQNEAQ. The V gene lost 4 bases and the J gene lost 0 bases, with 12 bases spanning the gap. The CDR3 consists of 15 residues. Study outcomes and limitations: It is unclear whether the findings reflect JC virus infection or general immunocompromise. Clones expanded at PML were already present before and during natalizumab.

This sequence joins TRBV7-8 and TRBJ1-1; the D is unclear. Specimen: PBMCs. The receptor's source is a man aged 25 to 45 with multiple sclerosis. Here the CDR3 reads CASSSSRPVNTEAFF. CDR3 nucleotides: TGTGCCAGCAGCTCCTCCCGACCTGTGAACACTGAAGCTTTCTTT.